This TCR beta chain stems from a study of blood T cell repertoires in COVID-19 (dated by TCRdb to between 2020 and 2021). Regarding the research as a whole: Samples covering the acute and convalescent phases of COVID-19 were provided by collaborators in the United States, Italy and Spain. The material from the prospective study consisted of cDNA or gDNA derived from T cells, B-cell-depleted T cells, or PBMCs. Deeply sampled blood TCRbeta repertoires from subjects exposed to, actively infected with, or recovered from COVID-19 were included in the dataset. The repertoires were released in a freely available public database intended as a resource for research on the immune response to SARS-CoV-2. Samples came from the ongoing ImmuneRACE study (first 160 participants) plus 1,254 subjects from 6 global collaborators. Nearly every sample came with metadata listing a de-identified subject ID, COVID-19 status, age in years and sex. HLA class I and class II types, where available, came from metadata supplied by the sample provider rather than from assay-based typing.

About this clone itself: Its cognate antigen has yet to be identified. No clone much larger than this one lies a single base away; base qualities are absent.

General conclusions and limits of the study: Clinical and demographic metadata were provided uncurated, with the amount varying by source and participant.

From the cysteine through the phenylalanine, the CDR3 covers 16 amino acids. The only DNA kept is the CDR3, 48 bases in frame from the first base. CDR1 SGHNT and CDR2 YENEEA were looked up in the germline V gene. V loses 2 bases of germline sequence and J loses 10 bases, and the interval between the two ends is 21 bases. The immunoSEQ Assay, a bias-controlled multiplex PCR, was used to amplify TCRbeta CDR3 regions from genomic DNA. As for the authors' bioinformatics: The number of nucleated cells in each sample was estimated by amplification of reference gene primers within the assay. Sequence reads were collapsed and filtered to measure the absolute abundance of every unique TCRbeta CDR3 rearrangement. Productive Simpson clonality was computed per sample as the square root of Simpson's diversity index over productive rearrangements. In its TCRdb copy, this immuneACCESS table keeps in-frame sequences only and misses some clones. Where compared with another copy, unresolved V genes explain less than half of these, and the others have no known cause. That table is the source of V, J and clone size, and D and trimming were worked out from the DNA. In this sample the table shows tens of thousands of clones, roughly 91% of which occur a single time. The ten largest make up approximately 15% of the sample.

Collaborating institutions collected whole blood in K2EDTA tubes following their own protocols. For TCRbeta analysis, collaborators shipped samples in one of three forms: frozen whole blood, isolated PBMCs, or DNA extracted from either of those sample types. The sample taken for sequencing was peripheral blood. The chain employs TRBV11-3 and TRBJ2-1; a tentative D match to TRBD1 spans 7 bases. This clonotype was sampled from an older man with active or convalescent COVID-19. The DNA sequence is TGTGCCAGCAGCTTAACCTCGAGCAGGGGGGTTTGGGAGCAGTTCTTC. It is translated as CASSLTSSRGVWEQFF.